These 5 T cell receptor beta chains originate from one sample sequenced in a study of CD8+ T cells in alopecia areata. Once RNA had been extracted, it was reverse transcribed into cDNA to act as the sequencing template. TCRdb's copy holds only in-frame clones and misses some; the assay was immunoSEQ multiplex PCR. The sample consists of around 100,000 clones, roughly 46% of them appearing once. Regarding treatment: oral pan-JAK inhibitor, 5-10 mg twice daily. Here the sequenced sample was CD8+ T cells sorted from blood, taken at week 24, from a patient treated with tofacitinib. All receptors come from a human donor with alopecia areata.

The chain carries TRBV4-3 and TRBJ2-7; D is possibly TRBD1 (5 bases). CDR3 size: 13 residues. Germline V CDR1 and CDR2: LGHNA, YSLEER. Between the trimmed V and J ends, which lost 0 bases and 6 bases, there was a span of 9 bases. The chain's CDR3 is CASSQDVGVEQYF. The CDR3 region has the DNA TGCGCCAGCAGCCAAGATGTAGGGGTCGAGCAGTACTTC.

The chain uses TRBV9 and TRBJ2-3, with TRBD1 as a possible D gene (5 bases). V lost 5 bases and J lost 2, with 12 bases in between. Germline CDR1 and CDR2: SGDLS and YYNGEE. CDR3 length: 14 residues. This chain's CDR3 is CASSIRGNTDTQYF. The CDR3 nucleotides read TGTGCCAGCAGTATAAGGGGCAACACAGATACGCAGTATTTT. Filled out from reference TRBV9 and TRBJ2-3, the complete variable domain reads DSGVTQTPKHLITATGQRVTLRCSPRSGDLSVYWYQQSLDQGLQFLIQYYNGEERAKGNILERFSAQQFPDLHSELNLSSLELGDSALYFCASSIRGNTDTQYFGPGTRLTVL.

This clone was counted only a few times. The chain uses TRBV7-2 and TRBJ1-5, with D possibly TRBD1 on 6 matching bases. The CDR3 is 13 residues long. Germline CDR1 reads SGHTA; CDR2 reads FQGNSA. Trimming stripped 7 bases from V and 1 base from J, with 8 bases between. CDR3 bases: TGTGCCAGCACCAGGGGAAGCAATCAGCCCCAGCATTTT. This codes for CASTRGSNQPQHF.

This clone was detected a few times. The rearrangement links TRBV28 to TRBJ2-3; D gene unclear. CDR3 length: 14 amino acids. Germline V CDR1 and CDR2: MDHEN, SYDVKM. Trimming took off 2 bases at V and 2 bases at J, with 8 bases between the two ends. CDR3 nucleotides: TGTGCCAGCAGTTTAGTCAGGTCCACAGATACGCAGTATTTT. Its translation: CASSLVRSTDTQYF.

The genes are TRBV28 and TRBJ2-7; D call uncertain. Germline CDR1 is MDHEN and CDR2 is SYDVKM. Trimming removed 5 bases at V and 0 bases at J, with 8 bases between. CDR3 length: 13 residues. This CDR3 is CASSETLSYEQYF. The CDR3 DNA is TGTGCCAGCAGTGAAACTCTCTCCTACGAGCAGTACTTC.